The 23 T cell receptor beta chains in this list originate from one sample, sequenced in a study of CD4 T cells in relation to SARS-CoV-2 and coronaviruses. Their antigens remain unidentified. Produced via immunoSEQ multiplex PCR; TCRdb's table is partial and in-frame only. The sample has just over 35,000 clones, more than 65% seen once. The sample taken for sequencing was memory CD4+ T cells from PBMCs, cultured in vitro. These receptors originate from an adult with COVID-19.

The chain links TRBV7-8 to TRBJ2-2, with D unresolved. Germline CDR1 SGHVS, CDR2 FQNEAQ. V was shortened by 1 base and J by 1 base, with 13 bases between the two germline ends. The CDR3 has 17 residues. As DNA, the CDR3 is TGTGCCAGCAGCTTAGTATCCCTACTCCTGAACACCGGGGAGCTGTTTTTT. Amino acids: CASSLVSLLLNTGELFF.

In this sample, this clone turned up a few times. The rearrangement joins TRBV7-9 to TRBJ2-3, with D possibly matching TRBD2 (5 bases). The germline V gene encodes CDR1 SEHNR and CDR2 FQNEAQ (reference sequence). This CDR3 comprises 18 residues. The ends were cut back, 4 bases at V and 0 bases at J, with 20 bases in the middle. DNA for the CDR3: TGTGCCAGCAGCTCCCCGGACTGGTTGATCTCTAGCACAGATACGCAGTATTTT. It specifies CASSSPDWLISSTDTQYF.

This clone was recorded a few times. This chain connects TRBV2 to TRBJ1-6; 11 bases map to TRBD1. This CDR3 is 14 amino acids long. Germline lookup yields CDR1 SNHLY and CDR2 FYNNEI. V shed 4 bases and J 14 bases; nucleotides not matched to a gene: 7. The DNA for the CDR3 is TGTGCCAGCAGTGGGACAGGGGGCCTCCTGGCCCTCCACTTT. The encoded protein is CASSGTGGLLALHF. Based on the CDR3 plus reference TRBV2 and TRBJ1-6, the full variable domain is EPEVTQTPSHQVTQMGQEVILRCVPISNHLYFYWYRQILGQKVEFLVSFYNNEISEKSEIFDDQFSVERPDGSNFTLKIRSTKLEDSAMYFCASSGTGGLLALHFGNGTRLTVT.

The chain uses TRBV19 and TRBJ2-7; D ambiguous. Trimming took off 3 bases at V and 2 bases at J, with 8 bases between the two ends. Looked up from germline, CDR1 is LNHDA and CDR2 is SQIVND (reference sequence). The CDR3 has 13 amino acids. CDR3 nucleotide sequence: TGTGCCAGTAGTATTGGCAGTACCTACGAGCAGTACTTC. Translating gives CASSIGSTYEQYF.

The rearrangement links TRBV2 to TRBJ1-1; no definite D call. Per the germline V gene, CDR1 is SNHLY and CDR2 is FYNNEI. Trimming removed 4 bases from V and 0 bases from J, with 12 bases in between. The CDR3 length is 15 residues. CDR3 region: CASSGPRQLNTEAFF. DNA of the CDR3: TGTGCCAGCAGTGGACCTAGACAATTGAACACTGAAGCTTTCTTT.

This chain joins TRBV2 and TRBJ2-7, with TRBD1 matching 7 bases. Losses at the gene ends were 8 bases for V and 7 bases for J; bases not matched to a gene: 14. The CDR3 contains 14 residues. From germline, CDR1 is SNHLY and CDR2 FYNNEI. The chain's CDR3 is CASQKRETGPEQYF. DNA of the CDR3: TGTGCCAGCCAAAAAAGAGAGACAGGGCCTGAGCAGTACTTC.

The chain couples TRBV28 to TRBJ2-6, with TRBD1 as a possible D gene (6 bases). Germline V gives CDR1 MDHEN, CDR2 SYDVKM. V lost 5 bases and J lost 1, with 9 bases in between. This CDR3 is 15 amino acids long. CDR3 loop: CASSTRGSGANVLTF. The CDR3 DNA reads as TGTGCCAGCAGTACCAGGGGATCTGGGGCCAACGTCCTGACTTTC.

The V call is TRBV7-3, the J call TRBJ2-1; D uncertain. The CDR3 loop spans 12 amino acids. Germline V gene data show CDR1 as SGHTA and CDR2 as FQGTGA. Trimming took off 8 bases at V and 9 bases at J, with 14 bases between the two ends. This chain's CDR3 is CASAAVVGEQFF. In DNA form, the CDR3 reads TGTGCCAGCGCTGCCGTCGTGGGTGAGCAGTTCTTC.

The rearrangement links TRBV28 to TRBJ2-4; D call uncertain. The CDR3 runs 16 residues. Germline CDR1 and CDR2: MDHEN and SYDVKM. V was trimmed by 6 bases and J by 0 bases, leaving 15 bases between them. For the CDR3, the DNA is TGTGCCAGCAGCTCGAACAGTTTCCTAGCCAAAAACATTCAGTACTTC. Its translation is CASSSNSFLAKNIQYF.

The gene calls are TRBV24-1 and TRBJ2-3; D not certain. This CDR3 has 15 residues. CDR1 KGHDR and CDR2 SFDVKD come from the germline V gene. V gave up 4 bases and J gave up 0 bases, with 10 bases separating them. For the CDR3, the DNA is TGTGCCACCAGTGACCATTCCCTTAGCACAGATACGCAGTATTTT. Translating gives CATSDHSLSTDTQYF.

The J gene is TRBJ1-5, the V gene TRBV10-3; perhaps TRBD1 as D (5 bases). CDR3 length: 14 amino acids. CDR1 ENHRY and CDR2 SYGVKD come from the germline V gene. V dropped 7 bases and J dropped 2 bases, with 12 bases sitting between them. This chain's CDR3 is CAIKGVEGNQPQHF. The DNA for the CDR3 is TGTGCCATCAAAGGGGTGGAAGGCAATCAGCCCCAGCATTTT.

The chain links TRBV28 to TRBJ2-5; 9 nucleotides align to TRBD1. The ends lost 1 base at V and 5 bases at J; junction bases unmatched: 8. This CDR3 has 16 amino acids. Germline V gives CDR1 MDHEN, CDR2 SYDVKM. The CDR3 coding sequence is TGTGCCAGCAGTTTATCTTGGGACAGGGTCTGGGAGACCCAGTACTTC. Protein sequence: CASSLSWDRVWETQYF.

The chain couples TRBV6-4 to TRBJ1-2; possible D gene TRBD1, 5 bases. Germline V gene data show CDR1 as MRHNA and CDR2 as SNTAGT. Trimming removed 6 bases from V and 4 bases from J, with 18 bases in between. The CDR3 extends over 15 amino acids. The DNA for the CDR3 is TGTGCCAGCAGCACCGGACACGGAATGGGCTATGGCTACACCTTC. Its protein product is CASSTGHGMGYGYTF.

This chain joins TRBV29-1 and TRBJ1-2; D perhaps matches TRBD1 (6 bases). Deletions cut 6 bases from V and 8 bases from J, with 13 bases between. In germline, CDR1 is SQVTM, CDR2 ANQGSEA. This CDR3 is 11 amino acids long. In DNA form, the CDR3 reads TGCAGCGTGCGGGGGCCGGGAGGCTACACCTTC. This gives the protein CSVRGPGGYTF.

The genes are TRBV5-4 and TRBJ1-1, with D perhaps TRBD1 (5 bases). Trimming took 0 bases from V and 6 from J, leaving 15 bases between them. CDR1 SGHNT and CDR2 YYREEE come from the germline V gene (reference sequence). The CDR3 is 15 residues long. The CDR3 DNA reads TGTGCCAGCAGCTTGGGGGGCATGGACTACGCTGAAGCTTTCTTT. This gives the protein CASSLGGMDYAEAFF.

The chain combines TRBV5-1 with TRBJ2-1; a possible D gene is TRBD1 (6 bases). The V and J ends lost 7 bases and 0 bases respectively, with 14 bases between them. The length of the CDR3 is 15 residues. The germline gives CDR1 SGHRS, CDR2 YFSETQ. CDR3 sequence: CASVKTDSSYNEQFF. Written as DNA, the CDR3 is TGCGCCAGCGTCAAGACGGACAGCTCCTACAATGAGCAGTTCTTC.

This clone was recorded only once. This chain joins TRBV12-3 or TRBV12-4 and TRBJ2-3, with D hard to call. This CDR3 is 11 amino acids long. Trimming removed 4 bases at V and 3 bases at J, with 2 bases between. The CDR3 loop is CASSSTDTQYF. The CDR3 coding sequence is TGTGCCAGCAGTTCGACAGATACGCAGTATTTT.

The rearrangement links TRBV7-9 to TRBJ1-1; a weak D match, TRBD1 (6 bases). Trimming removed 2 bases from V and 4 bases from J, with 14 bases in between. The CDR3 spans 15 residues. Germline lookup yields CDR1 SEHNR and CDR2 FQNEAQ (reference sequence). This CDR3 is CASSLSRGRSTEAFF. DNA for the CDR3: TGTGCCAGCAGCTTATCCAGGGGCCGGAGCACTGAAGCTTTCTTT.

The chain employs TRBV19 and TRBJ1-2; possibly TRBD1 for D (6 bases). The CDR3 extends over 12 amino acids. V was trimmed by 5 bases and J by 7 bases, leaving 11 bases between them. Germline CDR1 and CDR2: LNHDA and SQIVND (reference sequence). The CDR3 region has the DNA TGTGCCAGTAGTTCGAACAGGGTTGGCTACACCTTC. Its translation is CASSSNRVGYTF.

The V gene is TRBV28, the J gene TRBJ2-2; 13 bases line up with TRBD2. The CDR3 runs to 17 residues. V shed 8 bases and J 4 bases; nucleotides not matched to a gene: 10. Germline CDR1 reads MDHEN; CDR2 reads SYDVKM. CDR3 protein: CASFGLAGDRRTGELFF. DNA for the CDR3: TGTGCCAGCTTCGGACTAGCGGGAGACCGTCGCACCGGGGAGCTGTTTTTT.

The chain is built from TRBV6-5 and TRBJ2-1, with a possible D match to TRBD2 (6 bases). The germline V and J ends were trimmed by 6 bases and 0 bases, with 12 bases remaining between them. The CDR3 length is 15 residues. Germline V gene lookup returns CDR1 MNHEY and CDR2 SVGAGI. The CDR3 protein is CASSQEGPSYNEQFF. The DNA for the CDR3 is TGTGCCAGCAGCCAGGAGGGGCCCTCCTACAATGAGCAGTTCTTC.

The chain has TRBV27 and TRBJ2-7; TRBD2 agrees at 8 bases. The CDR3 is 15 amino acids. After removal of 2 bases from V and 5 bases from J, the junction contained 8 bases not matched to a gene. CDR1 and CDR2 from the germline V gene are MNHEY and SMNVEV (reference sequence). CDR3 coding DNA: TGTGCCAGCAGTTTAATAGCGGGGTCCCCCCACGAGCAGTACTTC. It codes for CASSLIAGSPHEQYF.

This clone was recorded once. The chain carries TRBV7-2 and TRBJ2-1; 7 bases line up with TRBD1. This CDR3 spans 12 amino acids. Trimming took 6 bases from V and 8 from J; bases not matched to a gene: 4. Per germline, CDR1 SGHTA and CDR2 FQGNSA. CDR3 protein: CASRFQGDEQFF. The CDR3 bases are TGTGCCAGCAGATTCCAGGGGGATGAGCAGTTCTTC. The full variable domain, completed using reference TRBV7-2 and TRBJ2-1, is GAGVSQSPSNKVTEKGKDVELRCDPISGHTALYWYRQSLGQGLEFLIYFQGNSAPDKSGLPSDRFSAERTGGSVSTLTIQRTQQEDSAVYLCASRFQGDEQFFGPGTRLTVL.